This T cell receptor (beta chain) was identified in a study of shared clonotypes between healthy human individuals. Germline V CDR1 and CDR2: SEHNR, FQNEAQ (reference sequence). The CDR3 consists of 15 residues. With V trimmed by 5 bases and J by 3 bases, 10 bases remained unmatched. Overall study findings and caveats: The naive CD4 repertoires of a handful of donors were compared, and roughly 5.1% of clonotypes were shared. Sorted-subset samples were not fully sequenced, rarefaction indicated.

A split of CD4+ cells into CD45RA+ naive and CD45RA-negative memory subsets was performed. Using immunoSEQ multiplex PCR, the repertoire was profiled, and TCRdb retains in-frame clones only, with some absent. The table lists some 1,100,000 clones, about 80% of them singletons. A remark on this clone: Its target is unknown.

The sequencing input was memory CD4+ T cells from PBMCs. Subset described: CD45RA-negative fraction. The receptor comes from a man aged 18 to 30 in good health. Some clones in this sample may be carry-over from other donors' samples. V and J are TRBV7-9 and TRBJ2-7, with 7 bases identical to TRBD1. The CDR3 is CASSPYRGLGYEQYF. DNA for the CDR3: TGTGCCAGCAGCCCCTACAGGGGATTGGGCTACGAGCAGTACTTC. The entire variable domain, with the rest obtained from reference TRBV7-9 and TRBJ2-7, is as follows: DTGVSQNPRHKITKRGQNVTFRCDPISEHNRLYWYRQTLGQGPEFLTYFQNEAQLEKSRLLSDRFSAERPKGSFSTLEIQRTEQGDSAMYLCASSPYRGLGYEQYFGPGTRLTVT.